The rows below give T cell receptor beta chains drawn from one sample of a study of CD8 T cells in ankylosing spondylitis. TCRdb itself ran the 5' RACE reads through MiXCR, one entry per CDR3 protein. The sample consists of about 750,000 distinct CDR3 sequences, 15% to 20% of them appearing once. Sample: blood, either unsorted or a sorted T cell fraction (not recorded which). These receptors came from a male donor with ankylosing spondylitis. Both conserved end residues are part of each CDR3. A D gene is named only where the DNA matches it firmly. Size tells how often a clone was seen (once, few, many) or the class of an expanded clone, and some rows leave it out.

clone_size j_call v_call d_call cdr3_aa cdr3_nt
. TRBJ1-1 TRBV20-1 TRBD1 CSARVQDSGGAFF TGCAGTGCTAGAGTCCAGGACTCAGGGGGAGCTTTCTTT
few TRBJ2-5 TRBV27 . CASSPSVGKTQYF TGTGCCAGCAGTCCCTCGGTTGGGAAGACCCAGTACTTC
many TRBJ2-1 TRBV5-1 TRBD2 CASSYTSGDGNEQFF TGCGCCAGCAGCTATACTAGCGGGGATGGGAATGAGCAGTTCTTC
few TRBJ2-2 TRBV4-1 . CASSLPLWGEGTGELFF TGCGCCAGCAGCCTGCCTCTTTGGGGCGAAGGGACCGGGGAGCTGTTTTTT
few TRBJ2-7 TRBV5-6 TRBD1 CASSRPGQGVGEQYF TGTGCCAGCAGTCGGCCGGGACAGGGGGTTGGGGAGCAGTACTTC
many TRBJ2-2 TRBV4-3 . CASSPPADNTGELFF TGCGCCAGCAGCCCACCCGCGGACAACACCGGGGAGCTGTTTTTT
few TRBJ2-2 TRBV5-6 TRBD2 CASKVGRTSGMVGTGELFF TGTGCCAGCAAAGTGGGCAGGACTAGCGGGATGGTTGGCACCGGGGAGCTGTTTTTT
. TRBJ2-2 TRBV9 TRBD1 CASTRDRGGAGELFF TGTGCCAGCACCCGAGACAGGGGTGGTGCCGGGGAGCTGTTTTTT
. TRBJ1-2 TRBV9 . CASSVEGVGGYTF TGTGCCAGCAGCGTAGAAGGGGTTGGCGGCTACACCTTC
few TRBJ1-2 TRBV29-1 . CSVEEINRGNYGYTF TGCAGCGTTGAAGAAATAAATAGAGGGAACTATGGCTACACCTTC
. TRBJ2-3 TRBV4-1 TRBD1 CASSPTGSDTQYF TGCGCCAGCAGCCCGACAGGGTCAGATACGCAGTATTTT
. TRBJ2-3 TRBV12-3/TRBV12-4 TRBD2 CASRAAGGLTDTQYF TGTGCCAGCAGGGCTGCGGGAGGGCTAACAGATACGCAGTATTTT
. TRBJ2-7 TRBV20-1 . CSARDPRQTSDEQYF TGCAGTGCTAGAGATCCTCGGCAGACCTCTGATGAGCAGTACTTC
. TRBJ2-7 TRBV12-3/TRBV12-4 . CASSLALGGEQYF TGTGCCAGCAGCCTGGCCCTCGGGGGCGAGCAGTACTTC
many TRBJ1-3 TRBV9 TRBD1 CASSVGDSQGNTIYF TGTGCCAGCAGCGTAGGGGACAGCCAGGGAAACACCATATATTTT
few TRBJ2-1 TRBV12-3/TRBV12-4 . CASGFIGEQFF TGTGCCAGCGGATTCATTGGTGAGCAGTTCTTC
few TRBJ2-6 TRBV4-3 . CASSQVLESGANVLTF TGCGCCAGCAGCCAAGTTTTGGAGTCTGGGGCCAACGTCCTGACTTTC
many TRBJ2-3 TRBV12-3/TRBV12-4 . CASSVGRGDTQYF TGTGCCAGCAGTGTAGGACGTGGAGATACGCAGTATTTT
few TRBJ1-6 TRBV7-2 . CASSLSLVASGSPLHF TGTGCCAGCAGCTTGTCCCTGGTGGCGTCGGGTTCACCCCTCCACTTT
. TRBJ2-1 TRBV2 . CASKGGAPNEQFF TGTGCCAGCAAGGGGGGGGCCCCCAATGAGCAGTTCTTC
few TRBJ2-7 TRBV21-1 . CASSKEGTGTSGSYEQYF TGTGCCAGCAGCAAAGAAGGGACCGGGACTTCGGGCTCCTACGAGCAGTACTTC
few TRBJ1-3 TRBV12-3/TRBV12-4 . CASTLGGDPRSGNTIYF TGTGCCAGCACCCTGGGAGGGGACCCCCGCTCTGGAAACACCATATATTTT
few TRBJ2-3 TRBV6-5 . CASSYDPSRDTQYF TGTGCCAGCAGTTACGACCCATCCCGAGATACGCAGTATTTT
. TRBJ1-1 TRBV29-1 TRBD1 CSAQGTGLANTEAFF TGCAGCGCACAGGGGACAGGGTTGGCGAACACTGAAGCTTTCTTT
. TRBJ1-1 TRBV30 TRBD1 CAWSVGGAAEAFF TGTGCCTGGAGTGTAGGGGGCGCGGCTGAAGCTTTCTTT
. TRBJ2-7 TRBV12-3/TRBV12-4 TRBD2 CASSIAGVLGEQYF TGTGCCAGCAGTATAGCGGGGGTCCTAGGAGAGCAGTACTTC
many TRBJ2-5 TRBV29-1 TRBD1 CSALGQGETQYF TGCAGCGCCCTGGGACAGGGCGAGACCCAGTACTTC
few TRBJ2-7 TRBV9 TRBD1 CASSSSGAGGFYEQYF TGTGCCAGCAGCTCCTCCGGGGCAGGGGGCTTCTACGAGCAGTACTTC
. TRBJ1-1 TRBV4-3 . CASSQDPRRGGEVNTEAFF TGCGCCAGCAGCCAAGATCCCCGCAGGGGAGGGGAGGTGAACACTGAAGCTTTCTTT
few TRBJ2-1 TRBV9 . CASSVDGGGLYNEQFF TGTGCCAGCAGCGTAGACGGTGGAGGACTCTACAATGAGCAGTTCTTC
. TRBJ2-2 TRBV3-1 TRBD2 CASSQIGSGGARELFF TGTGCCAGCAGCCAAATAGGTAGCGGGGGGGCCCGGGAGCTGTTTTTT
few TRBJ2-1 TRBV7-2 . CASSSMGRGPGEQFF TGTGCCAGCAGCTCGATGGGGCGGGGTCCCGGAGAGCAGTTCTTC
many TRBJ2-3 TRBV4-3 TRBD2 CASSPGTSGGDTQYF TGCGCCAGCAGCCCGGGGACTAGTGGCGGAGATACGCAGTATTTT
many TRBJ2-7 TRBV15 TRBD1 CATGTGGLLGQYF TGTGCCACCGGGACAGGGGGCCTCCTTGGGCAGTACTTC
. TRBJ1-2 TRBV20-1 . CSALDGYTF TGCAGTGCTCTCGATGGCTACACCTTC
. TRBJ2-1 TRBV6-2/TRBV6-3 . CASRIQLGAEQFF TGTGCCAGCAGGATCCAACTAGGCGCGGAACAGTTCTTC
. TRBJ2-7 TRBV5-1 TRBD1 CASSFWTGGVYEQYF TGCGCCAGCAGCTTCTGGACAGGTGGGGTGTACGAGCAGTACTTC
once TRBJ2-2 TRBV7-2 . CASSWSGWGTGELFF TGTGCCAGCAGCTGGAGCGGGTGGGGAACCGGGGAGCTGTTTTTT
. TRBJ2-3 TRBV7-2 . CASSKDTDTQYF TGTGCCAGCAGCAAGGACACAGATACGCAGTATTTT
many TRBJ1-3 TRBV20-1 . CSARDHQGRNTIYF TGCAGTGCTAGAGATCATCAGGGAAGAAACACCATATATTTT
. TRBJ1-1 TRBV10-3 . CAVSSQGPGTEAFF TGTGCGGTGAGTTCTCAGGGACCAGGCACTGAAGCTTTCTTT
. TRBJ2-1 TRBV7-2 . CASSLGEINEQFF TGTGCCAGCAGCTTAGGGGAAATCAATGAGCAGTTCTTC
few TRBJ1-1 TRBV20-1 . CSVPDGRAGTEAFF TGCAGTGTCCCCGATGGACGGGCAGGGACTGAAGCTTTCTTT
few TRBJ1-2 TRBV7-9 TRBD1 CASSFGQGIWNGYTF TGTGCCAGCAGCTTTGGACAGGGCATCTGGAATGGCTACACCTTC
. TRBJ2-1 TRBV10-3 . CATLGSASALKGYNEQFF TGTGCCACCTTGGGGTCGGCTAGCGCACTGAAGGGTTACAATGAGCAGTTCTTC
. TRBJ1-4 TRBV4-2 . CASSQDHSPQGGEKLFF TGTGCCAGCAGCCAAGATCATTCCCCCCAGGGCGGTGAAAAACTGTTTTTT
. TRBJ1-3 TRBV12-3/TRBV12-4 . CASSFGAGKTSGNTIYF TGTGCCAGCAGTTTTGGCGCCGGGAAAACCTCTGGAAACACCATATATTTT
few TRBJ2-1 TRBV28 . CASSSPTLGDEQFF TGTGCCAGCAGTTCCCCCACCCTGGGGGATGAGCAGTTCTTC
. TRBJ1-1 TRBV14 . CASSQGTARAFF TGTGCCAGCAGCCAAGGGACAGCGCGGGCTTTCTTT
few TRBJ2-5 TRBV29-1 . CSVGASSGETQYF TGCAGCGTTGGGGCTAGCTCTGGAGAGACCCAGTACTTC
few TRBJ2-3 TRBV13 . CASSGSSADTQYF TGTGCCAGCAGCGGCAGTAGTGCAGATACGCAGTATTTT
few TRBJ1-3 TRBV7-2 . CASSYDPTERNTIYF TGTGCCAGCAGCTATGATCCGACGGAGAGAAACACCATATATTTT
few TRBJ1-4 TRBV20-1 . CSARDRGGSEKLFF TGCAGTGCTAGAGATCGCGGGGGGAGTGAAAAACTGTTTTTT
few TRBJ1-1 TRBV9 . CASSVGPQIFGAEAFF TGTGCCAGCAGCGTAGGTCCACAGATTTTTGGGGCTGAAGCTTTCTTT